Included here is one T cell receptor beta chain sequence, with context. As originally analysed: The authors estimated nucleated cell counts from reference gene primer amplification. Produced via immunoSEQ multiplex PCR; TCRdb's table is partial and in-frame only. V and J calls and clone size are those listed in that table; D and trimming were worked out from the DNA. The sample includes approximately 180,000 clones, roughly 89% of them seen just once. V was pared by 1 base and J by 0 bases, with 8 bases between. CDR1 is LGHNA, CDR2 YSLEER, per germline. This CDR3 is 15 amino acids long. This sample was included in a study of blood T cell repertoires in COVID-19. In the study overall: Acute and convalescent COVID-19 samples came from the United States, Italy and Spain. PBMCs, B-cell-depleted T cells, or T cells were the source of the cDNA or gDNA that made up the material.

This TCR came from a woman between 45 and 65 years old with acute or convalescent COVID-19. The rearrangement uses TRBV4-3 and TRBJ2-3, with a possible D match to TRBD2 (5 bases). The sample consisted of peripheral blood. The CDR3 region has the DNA TGCGCCAGCAGCCAAGTCGGCGGGAGCACAGATACGCAGTATTTT. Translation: CASSQVGGSTDTQYF.